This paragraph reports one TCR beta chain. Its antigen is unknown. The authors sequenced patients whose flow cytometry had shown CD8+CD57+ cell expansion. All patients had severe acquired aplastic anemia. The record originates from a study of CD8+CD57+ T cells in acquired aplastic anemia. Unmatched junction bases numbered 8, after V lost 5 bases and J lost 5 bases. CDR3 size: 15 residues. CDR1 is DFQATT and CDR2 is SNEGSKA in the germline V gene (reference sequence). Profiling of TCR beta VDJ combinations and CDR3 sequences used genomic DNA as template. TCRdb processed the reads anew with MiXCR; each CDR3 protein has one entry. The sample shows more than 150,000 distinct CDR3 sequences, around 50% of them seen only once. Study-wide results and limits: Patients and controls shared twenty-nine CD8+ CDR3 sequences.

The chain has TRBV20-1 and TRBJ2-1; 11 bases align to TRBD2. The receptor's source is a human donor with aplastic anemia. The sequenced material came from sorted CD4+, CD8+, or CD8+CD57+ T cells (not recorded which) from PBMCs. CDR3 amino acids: CSADTSGGQNNEQFF. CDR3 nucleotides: TGCAGTGCTGACACTAGCGGGGGTCAGAACAATGAGCAGTTCTTC.